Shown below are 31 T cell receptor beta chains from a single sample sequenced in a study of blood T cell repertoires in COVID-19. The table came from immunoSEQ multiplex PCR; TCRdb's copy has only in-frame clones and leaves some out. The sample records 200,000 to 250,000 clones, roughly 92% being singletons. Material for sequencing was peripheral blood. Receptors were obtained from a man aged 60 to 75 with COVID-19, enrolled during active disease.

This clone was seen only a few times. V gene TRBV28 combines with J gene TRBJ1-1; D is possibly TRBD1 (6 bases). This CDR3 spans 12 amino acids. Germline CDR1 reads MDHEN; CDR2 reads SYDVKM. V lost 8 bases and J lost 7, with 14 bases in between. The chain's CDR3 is CASLGGISEAFF. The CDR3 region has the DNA TGTGCCAGCCTAGGGGGTATTAGTGAAGCTTTCTTT.

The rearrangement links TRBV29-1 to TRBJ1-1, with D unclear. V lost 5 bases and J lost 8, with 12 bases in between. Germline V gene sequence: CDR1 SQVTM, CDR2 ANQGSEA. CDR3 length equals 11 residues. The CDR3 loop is CSVREGVEAFF. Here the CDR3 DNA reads TGCAGCGTTAGAGAGGGTGTAGAAGCTTTCTTT.

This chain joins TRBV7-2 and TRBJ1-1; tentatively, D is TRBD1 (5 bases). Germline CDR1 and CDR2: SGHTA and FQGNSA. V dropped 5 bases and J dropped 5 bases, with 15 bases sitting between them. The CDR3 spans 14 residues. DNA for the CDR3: TGTGCCAGCAGCGGGGGGACTTGGGGGACTGAAGCTTTCTTT. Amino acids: CASSGGTWGTEAFF.

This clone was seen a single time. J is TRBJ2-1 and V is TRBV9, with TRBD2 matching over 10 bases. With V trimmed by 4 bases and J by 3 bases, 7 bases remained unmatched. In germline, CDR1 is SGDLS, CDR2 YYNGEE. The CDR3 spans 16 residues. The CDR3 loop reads CASSPTSGAYYNEQFF. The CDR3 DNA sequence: TGTGCCAGCAGCCCAACTAGCGGGGCCTACTACAATGAGCAGTTCTTC.

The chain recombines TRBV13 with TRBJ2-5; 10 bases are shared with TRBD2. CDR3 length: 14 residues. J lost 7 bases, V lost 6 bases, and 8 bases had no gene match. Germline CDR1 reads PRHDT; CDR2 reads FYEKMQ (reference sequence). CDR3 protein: CASSKRGGLRTQYF. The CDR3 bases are TGTGCCAGCAGTAAGCGGGGGGGCCTGCGGACCCAGTACTTC.

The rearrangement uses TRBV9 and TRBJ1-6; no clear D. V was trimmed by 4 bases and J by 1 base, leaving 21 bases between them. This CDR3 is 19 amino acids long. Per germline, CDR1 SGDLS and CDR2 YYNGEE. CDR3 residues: CASSPHRGKTRSYNSPLHF. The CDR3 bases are TGTGCCAGCAGCCCCCATCGGGGAAAAACACGATCCTATAATTCACCCCTCCACTTT.

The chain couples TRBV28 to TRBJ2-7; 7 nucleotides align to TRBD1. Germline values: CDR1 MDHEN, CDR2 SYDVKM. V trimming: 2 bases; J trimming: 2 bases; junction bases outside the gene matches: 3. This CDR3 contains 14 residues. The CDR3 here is CASSLPTGAYEQYF. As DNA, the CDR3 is TGTGCCAGCAGTTTACCTACAGGGGCCTACGAGCAGTACTTC.

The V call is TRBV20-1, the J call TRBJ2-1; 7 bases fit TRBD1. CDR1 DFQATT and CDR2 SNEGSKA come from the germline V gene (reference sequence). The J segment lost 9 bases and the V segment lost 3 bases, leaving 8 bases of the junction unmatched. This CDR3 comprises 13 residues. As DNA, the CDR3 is TGCAGTGCTAGTTCCACAGGGGCCAGTGAGCAGTTCTTC. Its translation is CSASSTGASEQFF.

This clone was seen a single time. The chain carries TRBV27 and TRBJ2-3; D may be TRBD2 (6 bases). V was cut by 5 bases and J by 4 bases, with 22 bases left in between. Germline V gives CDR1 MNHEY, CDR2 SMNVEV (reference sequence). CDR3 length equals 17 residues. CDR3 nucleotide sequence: TGTGCCAGCAGTCCCAACCAACGACTAGTATTCTCAGATACGCAGTATTTT. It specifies CASSPNQRLVFSDTQYF.

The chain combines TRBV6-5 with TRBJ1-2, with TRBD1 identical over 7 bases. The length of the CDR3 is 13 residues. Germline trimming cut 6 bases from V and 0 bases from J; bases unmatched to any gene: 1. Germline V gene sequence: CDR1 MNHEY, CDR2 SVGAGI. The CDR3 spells CASRGQPNYGYTF. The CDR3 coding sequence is TGTGCCAGCAGGGGACAGCCTAACTATGGCTACACCTTC.

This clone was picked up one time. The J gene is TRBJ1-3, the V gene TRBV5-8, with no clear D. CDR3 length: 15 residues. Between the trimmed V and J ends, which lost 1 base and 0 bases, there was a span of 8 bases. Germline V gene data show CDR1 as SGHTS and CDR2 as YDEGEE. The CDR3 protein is CASSLFIRSGNTIYF. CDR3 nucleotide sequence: TGTGCCAGCAGCTTGTTTATTCGCTCTGGAAACACCATATATTTT.

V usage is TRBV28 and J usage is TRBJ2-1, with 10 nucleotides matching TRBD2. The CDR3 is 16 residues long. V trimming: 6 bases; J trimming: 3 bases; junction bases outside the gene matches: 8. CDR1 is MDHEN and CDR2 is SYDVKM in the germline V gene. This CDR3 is CASSGLAEVNYNEQFF. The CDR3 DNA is TGTGCCAGCAGCGGACTAGCGGAAGTGAACTACAATGAGCAGTTCTTC.

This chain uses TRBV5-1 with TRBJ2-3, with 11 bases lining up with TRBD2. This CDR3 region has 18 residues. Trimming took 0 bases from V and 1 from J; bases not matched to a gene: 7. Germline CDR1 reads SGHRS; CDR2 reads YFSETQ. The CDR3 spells CASSLDSGGAVGTDTQYF. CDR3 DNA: TGCGCCAGCAGCTTGGATAGCGGGGGGGCCGTTGGCACAGATACGCAGTATTTT.

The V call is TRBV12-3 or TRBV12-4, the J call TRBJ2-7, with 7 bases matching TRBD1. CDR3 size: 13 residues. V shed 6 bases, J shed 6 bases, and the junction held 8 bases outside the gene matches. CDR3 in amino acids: CASRSTGAGEQYF. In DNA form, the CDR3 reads TGTGCCAGCAGATCTACAGGGGCGGGCGAGCAGTACTTC.

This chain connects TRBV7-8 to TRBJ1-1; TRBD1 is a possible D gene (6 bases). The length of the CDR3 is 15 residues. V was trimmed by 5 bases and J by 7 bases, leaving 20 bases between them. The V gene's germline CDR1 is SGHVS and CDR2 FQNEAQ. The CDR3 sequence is CASSPLVRGINEAFF. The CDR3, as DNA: TGTGCCAGCAGCCCCTTGGTCAGGGGTATTAATGAAGCTTTCTTT.

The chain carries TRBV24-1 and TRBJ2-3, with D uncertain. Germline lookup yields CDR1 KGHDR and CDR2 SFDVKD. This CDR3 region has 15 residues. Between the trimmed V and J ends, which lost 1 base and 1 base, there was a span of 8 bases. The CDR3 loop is CATSDFGSGTDTQYF. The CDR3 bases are TGTGCCACCAGTGATTTCGGGTCGGGCACAGATACGCAGTATTTT.

The CDR3 nucleotides are TGTGCCAGCAGTTTCCGAGGGGGATATTCACCCCTCCACTTT. This encodes CASSFRGGYSPLHF. The V gene is TRBV28, the J gene TRBJ1-6; D may be TRBD1 (6 bases). The V gene's germline CDR1 is MDHEN and CDR2 SYDVKM. V dropped 3 bases and J dropped 8 bases, with 11 bases sitting between them. The CDR3 has 14 amino acids.

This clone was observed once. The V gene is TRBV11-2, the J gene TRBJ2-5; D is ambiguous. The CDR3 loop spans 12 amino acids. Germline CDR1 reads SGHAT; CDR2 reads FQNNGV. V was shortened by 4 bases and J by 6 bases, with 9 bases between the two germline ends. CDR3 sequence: CASSSNSKTQYF. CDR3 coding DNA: TGTGCCAGCAGCTCGAACTCAAAGACCCAGTACTTC.

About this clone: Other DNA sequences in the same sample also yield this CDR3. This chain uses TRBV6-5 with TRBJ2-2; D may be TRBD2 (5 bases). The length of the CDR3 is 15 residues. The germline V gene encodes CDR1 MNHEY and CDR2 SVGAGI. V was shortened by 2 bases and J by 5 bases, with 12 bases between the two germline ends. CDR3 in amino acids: CASSYDGRRTGELFF. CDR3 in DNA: TGTGCCAGCAGTTACGACGGCAGGAGGACCGGGGAGCTGTTTTTT.

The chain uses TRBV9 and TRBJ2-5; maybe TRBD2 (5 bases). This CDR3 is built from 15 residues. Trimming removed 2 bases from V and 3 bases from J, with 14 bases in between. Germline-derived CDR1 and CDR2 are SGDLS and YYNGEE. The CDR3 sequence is CASSVSPSREETQYF. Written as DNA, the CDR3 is TGTGCCAGCAGCGTGTCGCCCTCGAGGGAAGAGACCCAGTACTTC. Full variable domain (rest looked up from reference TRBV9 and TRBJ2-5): DSGVTQTPKHLITATGQRVTLRCSPRSGDLSVYWYQQSLDQGLQFLIQYYNGEERAKGNILERFSAQQFPDLHSELNLSSLELGDSALYFCASSVSPSREETQYFGPGTRLLVL.

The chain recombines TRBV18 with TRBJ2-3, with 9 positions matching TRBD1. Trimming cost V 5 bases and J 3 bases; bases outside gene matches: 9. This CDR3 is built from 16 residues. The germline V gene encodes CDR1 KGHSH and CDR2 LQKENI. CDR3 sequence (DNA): TGTGCCAGCTCAAAAAGCCCGGGGACAGGGACAGATACGCAGTATTTT. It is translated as CASSKSPGTGTDTQYF.

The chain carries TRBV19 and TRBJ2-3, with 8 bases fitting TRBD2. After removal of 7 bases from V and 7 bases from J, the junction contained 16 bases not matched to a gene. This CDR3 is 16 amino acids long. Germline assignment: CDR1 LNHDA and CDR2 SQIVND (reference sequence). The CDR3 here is CASMSPGTRSTNTQYF. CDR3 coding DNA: TGTGCCAGTATGAGCCCCGGGACTAGAAGTACAAATACGCAGTATTTT.

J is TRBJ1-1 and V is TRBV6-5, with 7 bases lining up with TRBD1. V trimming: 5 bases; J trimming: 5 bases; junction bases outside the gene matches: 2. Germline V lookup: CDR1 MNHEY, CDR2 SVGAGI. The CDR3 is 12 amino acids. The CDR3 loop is CASSSRGTEAFF. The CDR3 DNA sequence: TGTGCCAGCAGTAGCAGGGGGACTGAAGCTTTCTTT.

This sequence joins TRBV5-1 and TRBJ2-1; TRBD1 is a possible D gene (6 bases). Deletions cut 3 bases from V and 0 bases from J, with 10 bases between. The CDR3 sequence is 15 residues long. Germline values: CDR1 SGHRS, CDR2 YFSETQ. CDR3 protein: CASSSGASSYNEQFF. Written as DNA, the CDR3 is TGCGCCAGCAGCTCAGGGGCGAGCTCCTACAATGAGCAGTTCTTC.

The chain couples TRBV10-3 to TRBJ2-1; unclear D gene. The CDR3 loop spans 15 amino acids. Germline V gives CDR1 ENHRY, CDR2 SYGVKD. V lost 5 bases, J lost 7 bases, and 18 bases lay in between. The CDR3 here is CAISSGRFLENEQFF. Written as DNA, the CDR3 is TGTGCCATCAGTTCGGGTCGGTTTCTCGAAAATGAGCAGTTCTTC.

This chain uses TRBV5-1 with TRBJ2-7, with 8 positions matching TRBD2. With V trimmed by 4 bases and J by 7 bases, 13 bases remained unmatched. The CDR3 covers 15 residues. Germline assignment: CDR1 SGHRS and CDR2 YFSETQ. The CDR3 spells CASSRDRSGSNEQYF. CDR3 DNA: TGCGCCAGCAGCCGGGACCGGAGCGGGAGTAATGAGCAGTACTTC.

The CDR3 DNA reads TGTGCCACCAGCAGATCCTGGGCGGGTAGGAGCTACGAGCAGTACTTC. Protein product: CATSRSWAGRSYEQYF. The rearrangement joins TRBV15 to TRBJ2-7, with a tentative D call TRBD2 (5 bases). The germline gives CDR1 LNHNV, CDR2 YYDKDF (reference sequence). V lost 2 bases, J lost 3 bases, and 17 bases lay in between. The CDR3 has 16 amino acids.

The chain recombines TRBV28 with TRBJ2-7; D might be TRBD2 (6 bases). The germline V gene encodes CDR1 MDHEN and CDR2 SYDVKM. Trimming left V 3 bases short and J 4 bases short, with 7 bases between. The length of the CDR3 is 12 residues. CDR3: CASSLAGYEQYF. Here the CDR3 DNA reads TGTGCCAGCAGTTTGGCGGGGTACGAGCAGTACTTC.

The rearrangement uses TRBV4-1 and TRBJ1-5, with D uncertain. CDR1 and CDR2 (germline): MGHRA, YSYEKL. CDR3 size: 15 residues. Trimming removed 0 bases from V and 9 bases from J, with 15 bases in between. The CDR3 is CASSQDQSIRGPQHF. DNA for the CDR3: TGCGCCAGCAGCCAAGATCAGTCAATCCGGGGGCCCCAGCATTTT.

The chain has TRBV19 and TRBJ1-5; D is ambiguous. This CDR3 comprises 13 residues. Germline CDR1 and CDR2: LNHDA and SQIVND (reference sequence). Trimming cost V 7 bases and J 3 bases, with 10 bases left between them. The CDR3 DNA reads TGTGCCAGTAAGCGATTTGACAATCAGCCCCAGCATTTT. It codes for CASKRFDNQPQHF.

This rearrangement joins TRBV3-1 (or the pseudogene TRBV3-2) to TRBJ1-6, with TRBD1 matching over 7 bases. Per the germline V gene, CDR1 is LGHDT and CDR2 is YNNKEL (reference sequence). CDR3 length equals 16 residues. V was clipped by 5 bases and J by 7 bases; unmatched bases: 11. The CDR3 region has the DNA TGTGCCAGCAGCTCCCATCTGGGACAGAGGAATTCACCCCTCCACTTT. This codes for CASSSHLGQRNSPLHF.